This T cell receptor (beta chain) came from a study of tumor-infiltrating lymphocytes in primary liver carcinoma. Germline V gene data show CDR1 as MDHEN and CDR2 as SYDVKM. The length of the CDR3 is 14 residues. The researchers produced TCR beta cDNA from approximately 540 ng total RNA with a constant-region primer. Nested multiplex PCR, run for three rounds with slightly modified ARM-PCR, yielded TCR beta libraries. Both of the initial two PCR rounds ran for 10 cycles and employed TRBV1-TRBV30 forward primers alongside a C-beta reverse primer. One entry per CDR3 protein results from TCRdb running MiXCR on the multiplex PCR reads. The table includes 190,000 or so distinct CDR3 sequences, less than 75% detected once. Germline DNA was also extracted, while the blood RNA originated from unsorted whole blood. Every patient had chronic HBV infection and was treatment-naive. General study points: Pairs of tumor regions overlapped more than tumor-adjacent and tumor-blood pairs did. When set against blood, tumors had a significantly higher top-250-clone fraction (p = 0.039).

Regarding this clonotype: Its antigen is not identified. As the CDR3 is not closed by the conserved phenylalanine or tryptophan, this likely results from a read error.

Sequencing input: peripheral blood. V and J are TRBV28 and TRBJ2-5; TRBD2 is a possible D gene (6 bases). This receptor was taken from a woman in her fifties or sixties with primary liver carcinoma and hepatitis B virus infection. This CDR3 is CASSFWGLQETQYS. CDR3 DNA: TGCGCCAGCAGTTTTTGGGGACTGCAAGAGACCCAGTACTCC.